This is a list of T cell receptor beta chains from one sample in a study of T cell responses to AZD1222 COVID-19 vaccine. Method: immunoSEQ multiplex PCR; TCRdb's copy keeps in-frame clones and lacks some. The table records 95,000 to 150,000 clones, around 92% of them present only once. The input for sequencing was peripheral blood, taken on day 0 of AZD1222 vaccination. All receptors derive from an adult in good health. Both conserved end residues are part of each CDR3. Fields, in order: J gene, CDR3 length, clone size, D gene, V gene, CDR3 protein, CDR3 DNA. A D gene is named only where the DNA matches it firmly. Expanded clones are given a class, and other clones once, few, many or no size at all.

>TRBJ1-2|12|NA|NA|TRBV6-5
CASSTGNYGYTF
TGTGCCAGCAGTACAGGCAACTATGGCTACACCTTC
>TRBJ1-3|17|NA|NA|TRBV7-2
CASSLGNRDYSGNTIYF
TGTGCCAGCAGCTTGGGGAACAGGGACTATTCAGGAAACACCATATATTTT
>TRBJ1-2|14|NA|TRBD1|TRBV19
CASSIGRDRRGYTF
TGTGCCAGTAGTATAGGAAGGGACAGAAGAGGCTACACCTTC
>TRBJ1-6|16|NA|NA|TRBV5-8
CASSPDRPNYNSPLHF
TGTGCCAGCAGCCCAGACAGGCCAAATTATAATTCACCCCTCCACTTT
>TRBJ1-4|14|NA|NA|TRBV27
CASSEGVLVEKLFF
TGTGCCAGCTCCGAGGGGGTTTTAGTTGAAAAACTGTTTTTT
>TRBJ1-1|14|NA|NA|TRBV27
CASSLERGSTEAFF
TGTGCCAGCAGTTTAGAGAGGGGGAGCACTGAAGCTTTCTTT
>TRBJ1-2|13|NA|NA|TRBV27
CASSHQEDYGYTF
TGTGCCAGCAGTCACCAGGAGGACTATGGCTACACCTTC
>TRBJ2-1|15|NA|NA|TRBV2
CASNGGTSTYNEQFF
TGTGCCAGCAATGGGGGGACTTCTACCTACAATGAGCAGTTCTTC
>TRBJ1-1|13|NA|NA|TRBV6-5
CASSYSDSTEAFF
TGTGCCAGCAGTTACTCCGACAGCACTGAAGCTTTCTTT
>TRBJ2-3|15|NA|NA|TRBV27
CASSKDRTSTDTQYF
TGTGCCAGCAGTAAGGACAGAACTAGCACAGATACGCAGTATTTT
>TRBJ1-3|11|NA|NA|TRBV11-2
CASSPGNTIYF
TGTGCCAGCAGTCCTGGCAACACCATATATTTT
>TRBJ1-2|15|NA|NA|TRBV7-2
CASSLGGGAWYGYTF
TGTGCCAGCAGCTTAGGGGGGGGCGCCTGGTATGGCTACACCTTC
>TRBJ2-6|18|NA|TRBD2|TRBV11-2
CASSSPRGGSSGANVLTF
TGTGCCAGCAGCTCCCCCCGGGGGGGAAGCTCTGGGGCCAACGTCCTGACTTTC
>TRBJ2-3|18|NA|TRBD1|TRBV4-2
CASSQMGTGTGGLNTQYF
TGTGCCAGCAGCCAAATGGGCACCGGGACAGGGGGCTTGAATACGCAGTATTTT
>TRBJ2-7|12|NA|NA|TRBV12-3/TRBV12-4
CASRKGRSEQYF
TGTGCCAGCAGAAAGGGGCGGAGCGAGCAGTACTTC
>TRBJ2-1|16|few|NA|TRBV6-5
CASSYSSSGTYNEQFF
TGTGCCAGCAGCTACAGTAGTTCTGGCACCTACAATGAGCAGTTCTTC
>TRBJ2-7|19|NA|TRBD1|TRBV6-2/TRBV6-3
CASSYPPGLSQGDSGEQYF
TGTGCCAGCAGTTACCCCCCGGGCCTCAGCCAGGGGGATTCAGGCGAGCAGTACTTC
>TRBJ2-1|13|NA|NA|TRBV27
CASSSDGWNEQFF
TGTGCCAGCAGTTCGGACGGGTGGAATGAGCAGTTCTTC
>TRBJ2-3|11|NA|NA|TRBV24-1
CATSDFLGQYF
TGTGCCACCAGTGATTTTCTCGGGCAGTATTTT
>TRBJ2-2|17|NA|NA|TRBV11-3
CASSVRSVEGGTGELFF
TGTGCCAGCAGCGTCCGGAGTGTGGAGGGAGGCACCGGGGAGCTGTTTTTT
>TRBJ1-1|14|NA|NA|TRBV6-2/TRBV6-3
CASSRGSPGTEAFF
TGTGCCAGCAGCCGGGGGTCCCCTGGCACTGAAGCTTTCTTT
>TRBJ1-5|15|NA|NA|TRBV6-5
CASSSTPYSNQPQHF
TGTGCCAGCAGCTCAACCCCATATAGCAATCAGCCCCAGCATTTT
>TRBJ2-7|19|NA|TRBD1|TRBV4-3
CASSQEGTGRELGSYEQYF
TGCGCCAGCAGCCAAGAAGGGACAGGGAGGGAGTTGGGCTCCTACGAGCAGTACTTC
>TRBJ2-7|18|NA|TRBD1|TRBV27
CASSSKKERPGQSYEQYF
TGTGCCAGCAGTTCAAAAAAGGAACGACCGGGACAGTCCTACGAGCAGTACTTC
>TRBJ1-5|14|NA|NA|TRBV19
CASSMRGANQPQHF
TGTGCCAGTAGTATGCGGGGTGCCAATCAGCCCCAGCATTTT
>TRBJ1-1|15|NA|TRBD1|TRBV28
CASSFSGGADTEAFF
TGTGCCAGCAGTTTTTCAGGGGGCGCGGACACTGAAGCTTTCTTT
>TRBJ1-1|16|few|NA|TRBV4-3
CASSQDPPGVNTEAFF
TGCGCCAGCAGCCAAGATCCCCCAGGGGTGAACACTGAAGCTTTCTTT
>TRBJ2-7|12|NA|TRBD1|TRBV6-5
CATTGDNYEQYF
TGTGCCACAACAGGGGATAACTACGAGCAGTACTTC
>TRBJ1-5|14|NA|NA|TRBV27
CASSFGGPNQPQHF
TGTGCCAGCAGTTTCGGAGGGCCCAATCAGCCCCAGCATTTT
>TRBJ2-1|15|once|NA|TRBV24-1
CATSDPGGWDNEQFF
TGTGCCACCAGTGATCCTGGAGGATGGGACAATGAGCAGTTCTTC
>TRBJ1-1|14|NA|NA|TRBV5-1
CASSLEGANTEAFF
TGCGCCAGCAGCTTGGAAGGAGCGAACACTGAAGCTTTCTTT
>TRBJ2-2|14|NA|NA|TRBV6-1
CASSERALGGELFF
TGTGCCAGCAGTGAAAGGGCCTTGGGCGGGGAGCTGTTTTTT
>TRBJ2-4|14|NA|NA|TRBV5-1
CASSPDNGGNIQYF
TGCGCCAGCAGCCCCGACAATGGGGGAAACATTCAGTACTTC
>TRBJ1-4|15|NA|TRBD1|TRBV6-5
CASSYPDRNNEKLFF
TGTGCCAGCAGTTACCCGGACAGGAATAATGAAAAACTGTTTTTT
>TRBJ1-1|13|NA|NA|TRBV13
CASSSTENTEAFF
TGTGCCAGCAGCTCAACAGAGAACACTGAAGCTTTCTTT
>TRBJ2-7|14|NA|NA|TRBV6-2/TRBV6-3
CASSYEGGAYEQYF
TGTGCCAGCAGTTACGAGGGGGGAGCCTACGAGCAGTACTTC
>TRBJ2-7|13|NA|NA|TRBV7-8
CASSLALGYEQYF
TGTGCCAGCAGCTTAGCGTTGGGTTACGAGCAGTACTTC
>TRBJ1-1|16|NA|NA|TRBV9
CASSPSPDRRGAEAFF
TGTGCCAGCAGCCCTTCCCCTGACAGGCGAGGAGCTGAAGCTTTCTTT
>TRBJ1-3|12|NA|TRBD1|TRBV29-1
CSVRDRGNTIYF
TGCAGCGTCAGGGACAGGGGAAACACCATATATTTT
>TRBJ1-3|15|once|NA|TRBV5-6
CASSLGDIFGNTIYF
TGTGCCAGCAGCTTGGGGGATATCTTTGGAAACACCATATATTTT
>TRBJ2-4|17|NA|NA|TRBV28
CASSSVYGWYLSNIQYF
TGTGCCAGCAGTTCGGTTTACGGGTGGTACCTTTCAAACATTCAGTACTTC
>TRBJ1-1|16|NA|TRBD1|TRBV19
CASSPRDRYMNTEAFF
TGTGCCAGTAGTCCCCGGGACAGATATATGAACACTGAAGCTTTCTTT
>TRBJ2-7|14|NA|NA|TRBV7-8
CASSLGTISYEQYF
TGTGCCAGCAGCTTAGGGACGATCTCCTACGAGCAGTACTTC
>TRBJ2-7|15|NA|TRBD2|TRBV5-4
CASSYGTSGTYEQYF
TGTGCCAGCAGCTACGGGACTAGCGGGACCTACGAGCAGTACTTC
>TRBJ1-2|15|NA|NA|TRBV2
CASSETGIPNYGYTF
TGTGCCAGCAGTGAGACAGGAATACCCAACTATGGCTACACCTTC
>TRBJ1-2|13|NA|NA|TRBV7-9
CASSLALQDGYTF
TGTGCCAGCAGCTTAGCTCTACAGGATGGCTACACCTTC
>TRBJ1-2|16|NA|TRBD1|TRBV7-8
CASSLYGTGAHYGYTF
TGTGCCAGCAGCTTATATGGGACAGGGGCCCACTATGGCTACACCTTC
>TRBJ1-1|12|NA|NA|TRBV7-9
CASSYRSTEAFF
TGTGCCAGCAGCTACCGGAGCACTGAAGCTTTCTTT
>TRBJ2-7|15|NA|TRBD2|TRBV9
CASSVDLAAAYEQYF
TGTGCCAGCAGCGTAGACCTAGCGGCCGCCTACGAGCAGTACTTC
>TRBJ1-6|13|once|NA|TRBV30
CAWSVNPNSPLHF
TGTGCCTGGAGTGTAAACCCAAATTCACCCCTCCACTTT
>TRBJ2-7|20|NA|TRBD2|TRBV5-4
CASSSVYGERGGGELYEQYF
TGTGCCAGCAGCTCGGTGTACGGGGAGAGGGGCGGGGGAGAACTCTACGAGCAGTACTTC
>TRBJ2-1|17|NA|NA|TRBV5-1
CASSLAGASSSYNEQFF
TGCGCCAGCAGCTTGGCCGGAGCGAGTAGCTCCTACAATGAGCAGTTCTTC
>TRBJ2-7|17|NA|NA|TRBV6-2/TRBV6-3
CASSSAVERGDLYEQYF
TGTGCCAGCAGTTCCGCGGTAGAAAGGGGCGATCTCTACGAGCAGTACTTC
>TRBJ1-5|15|NA|NA|TRBV19
CASSIGGEFNQPQHF
TGTGCCAGTAGTATCGGCGGAGAGTTCAATCAGCCCCAGCATTTT